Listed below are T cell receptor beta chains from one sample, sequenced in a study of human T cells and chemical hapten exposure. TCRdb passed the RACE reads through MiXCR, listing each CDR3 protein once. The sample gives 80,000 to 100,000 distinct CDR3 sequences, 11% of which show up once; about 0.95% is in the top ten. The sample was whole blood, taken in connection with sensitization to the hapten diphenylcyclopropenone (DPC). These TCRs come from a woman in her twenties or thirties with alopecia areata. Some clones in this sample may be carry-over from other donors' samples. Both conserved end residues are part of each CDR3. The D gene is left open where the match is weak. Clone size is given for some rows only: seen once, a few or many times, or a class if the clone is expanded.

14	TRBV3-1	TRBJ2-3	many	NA	CASSQERGTDTQYF	TGTGCCAGCAGCCAAGAGAGGGGGACAGATACGCAGTATTTT
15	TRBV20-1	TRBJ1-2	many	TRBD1	CSAGRPGGQGFGYTF	TGCAGTGCTGGTAGACCTGGGGGACAGGGATTTGGCTACACCTTC
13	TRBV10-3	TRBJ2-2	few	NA	CAIGTPSTGELFF	TGTGCCATCGGGACTCCTAGCACCGGGGAGCTGTTTTTT
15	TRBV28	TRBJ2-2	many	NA	CASSPPSLNTGELFF	TGTGCCAGCAGTCCCCCTTCCTTGAACACCGGGGAGCTGTTTTTT
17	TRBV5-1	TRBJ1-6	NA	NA	CASSLRTASRPYSRLHF	TGCGCCAGCAGCTTAAGGACAGCCTCCCGACCTTATTCACGCCTCCACTTT
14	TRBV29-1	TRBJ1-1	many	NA	CSVLGGQPNTEAFF	TGCAGCGTTTTGGGGGGGCAGCCGAACACTGAAGCTTTCTTT
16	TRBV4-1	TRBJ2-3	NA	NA	CASSQETPTATDTQYF	TGCGCCAGCAGCCAAGAAACCCCAACGGCCACAGATACGCAGTATTTT
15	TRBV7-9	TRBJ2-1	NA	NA	CASSSLTGVSYEQFF	TGTGCCAGCAGCTCCCTTACGGGAGTGAGCTATGAGCAGTTCTTC
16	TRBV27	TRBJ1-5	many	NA	CASSSQAQGGNQPQHF	TGTGCCAGCAGTTCCCAAGCACAGGGTGGCAATCAGCCCCAGCATTTT
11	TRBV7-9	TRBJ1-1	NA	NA	CASSLLVGAFF	TGTGCCAGCAGCTTATTAGTGGGAGCTTTCTTT
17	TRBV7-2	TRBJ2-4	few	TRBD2	CASSLVGSGSSKNIQYF	TGTGCCAGCAGCTTAGTTGGTAGCGGGAGCTCCAAAAACATTCAGTACTTC
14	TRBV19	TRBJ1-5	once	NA	CASSIMAGNQPQHF	TGTGCCAGTAGTATCATGGCAGGCAATCAGCCCCAGCATTTT
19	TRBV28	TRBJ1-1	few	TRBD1	CASRGQGMFEGGVNTEAFF	TGTGCCAGCAGGGGACAGGGGATGTTCGAGGGTGGAGTCAACACTGAAGCTTTCTTT
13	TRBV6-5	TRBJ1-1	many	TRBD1	CASSLGQGIEAFF	TGTGCCAGCAGCCTGGGACAGGGGATTGAAGCTTTCTTT
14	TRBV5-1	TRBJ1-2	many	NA	CASSLSGFNYGYTF	TGCGCCAGCAGCTTGTCCGGGTTTAACTATGGCTACACCTTC
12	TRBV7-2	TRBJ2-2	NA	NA	CASSPAAGELFF	TGTGCCAGCAGCCCCGCGGCCGGGGAGCTGTTTTTT
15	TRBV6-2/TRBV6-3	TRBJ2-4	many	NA	CASSTSRAGKNIQYF	TGTGCCAGCAGTACTTCTCGGGCGGGGAAAAACATTCAGTACTTC
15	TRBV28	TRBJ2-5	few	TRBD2	CASRPPGLVGETQYF	TGTGCCAGTAGACCCCCGGGACTAGTGGGGGAGACCCAGTACTTC
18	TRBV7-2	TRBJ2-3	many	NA	CASSRSVTGQMPTDTQYF	TGTGCCAGCAGCCGATCTGTAACAGGACAGATGCCCACAGATACGCAGTATTTT
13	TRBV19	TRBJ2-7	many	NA	CATSRDFPYEQYF	TGTGCCACCTCCAGGGACTTCCCCTACGAGCAGTACTTC
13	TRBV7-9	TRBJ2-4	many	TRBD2	CASSPSGGNIQYF	TGTGCCAGCAGCCCCAGCGGGGGGAACATTCAGTACTTC
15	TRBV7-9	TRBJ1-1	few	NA	CASSLWTVETTEAFF	TGTGCCAGCAGCCTGTGGACAGTTGAGACGACTGAAGCTTTCTTT
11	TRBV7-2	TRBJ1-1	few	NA	CASSFLAEAFF	TGTGCCAGCAGCTTTCTTGCTGAAGCTTTCTTT
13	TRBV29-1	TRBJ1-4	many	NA	CSGGGSPNEKLFF	TGCAGCGGCGGAGGCAGTCCTAATGAAAAACTGTTTTTT
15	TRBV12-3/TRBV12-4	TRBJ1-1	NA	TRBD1	CASSLRDRGRSLAFF	TGTGCCAGCAGTTTAAGGGACAGGGGGCGAAGTTTGGCTTTCTTT
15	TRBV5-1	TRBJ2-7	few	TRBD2	CASSPTSESSYEQYF	TGCGCCAGCAGCCCAACTAGCGAAAGCTCCTACGAGCAGTACTTC
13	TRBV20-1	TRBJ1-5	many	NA	CSASGTSNQPQHF	TGCAGTGCTAGTGGTACCAGCAATCAGCCCCAGCATTTT
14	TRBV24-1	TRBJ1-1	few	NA	CATSDPGDGTEAFF	TGTGCCACCAGTGACCCCGGAGACGGCACTGAAGCTTTCTTT
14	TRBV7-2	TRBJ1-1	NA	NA	CASSLRPTGDNAFF	TGTGCCAGCAGCTTAAGGCCAACCGGCGATAATGCTTTCTTT
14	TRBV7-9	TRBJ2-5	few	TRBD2	CASRPVGLQETQYF	TGTGCCAGCAGGCCCGTGGGACTACAAGAGACCCAGTACTTC
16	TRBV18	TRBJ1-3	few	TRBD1	CASSPLTGGSGNTIYF	TGTGCCAGCTCACCTCTGACAGGGGGCTCTGGAAACACCATATATTTT
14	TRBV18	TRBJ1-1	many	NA	CASSPRAGDTEAFF	TGTGCCAGCTCACCACGGGCAGGGGACACTGAAGCTTTCTTT
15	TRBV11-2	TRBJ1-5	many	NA	CASSLERGRNQPQHF	TGTGCCAGCAGCTTAGAGCGCGGCCGGAATCAGCCCCAGCATTTT
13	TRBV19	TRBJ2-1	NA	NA	CASSISLANEQFF	TGTGCCAGTAGTATCTCGCTAGCTAATGAGCAGTTCTTC
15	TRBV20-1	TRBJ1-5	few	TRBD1	CSARQTGASNQPQHF	TGCAGTGCTAGGCAGACAGGGGCTAGCAATCAGCCCCAGCATTTT
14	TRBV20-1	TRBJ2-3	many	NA	CSARDPGGTDTQYF	TGCAGTGCTAGAGACCCGGGAGGCACAGATACGCAGTATTTT
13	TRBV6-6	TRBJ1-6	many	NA	CASIADNNSPLHF	TGTGCCAGCATAGCGGACAATAATTCACCCCTCCACTTT
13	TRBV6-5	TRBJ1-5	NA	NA	CASRQRGAQPQHF	TGTGCCAGCAGACAGAGGGGTGCTCAGCCCCAGCATTTT
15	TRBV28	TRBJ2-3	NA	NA	CASSPGQGSTDTQYF	TGTGCCAGCAGTCCGGGCCAGGGATCTACAGATACGCAGTATTTT
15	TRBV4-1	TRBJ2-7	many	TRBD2	CASSQEWTSTYEQYF	TGCGCCAGCAGCCAAGAGTGGACTAGCACGTACGAGCAGTACTTC
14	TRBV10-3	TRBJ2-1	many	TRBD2	CAISAGGFDNEQFF	TGTGCCATCTCAGCGGGGGGTTTCGACAATGAGCAGTTCTTC
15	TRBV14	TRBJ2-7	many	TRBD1	CASSQGTGGGYEQYF	TGTGCCAGCAGCCAAGGAACAGGGGGCGGATACGAGCAGTACTTC
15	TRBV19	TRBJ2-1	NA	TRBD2	CASSIDLAGRGEQFF	TGTGCCAGTAGTATAGACCTAGCGGGCCGGGGTGAGCAGTTCTTC
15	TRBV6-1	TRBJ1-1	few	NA	CASSDLPLENTEAFF	TGTGCCAGCAGTGATCTTCCCCTGGAGAACACTGAAGCTTTCTTT
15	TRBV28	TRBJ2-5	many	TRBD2	CASSPARAGVETQYF	TGTGCCAGCAGTCCGGCACGGGCGGGAGTAGAGACCCAGTACTTC
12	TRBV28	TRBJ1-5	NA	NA	CASSDPNQPQHF	TGTGCCAGCAGTGATCCCAATCAGCCCCAGCATTTT
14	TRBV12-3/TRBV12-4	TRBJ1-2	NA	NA	CASTPGREAYGYTF	TGTGCCAGCACCCCGGGCCGGGAGGCCTATGGCTACACCTTC
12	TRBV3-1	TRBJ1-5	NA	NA	CASSQVDQPQHF	TGTGCCAGCAGCCAAGTTGATCAGCCCCAGCATTTT
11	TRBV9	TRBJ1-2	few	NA	CASSVAGGYTF	TGTGCCAGCAGCGTAGCCGGGGGCTACACCTTC
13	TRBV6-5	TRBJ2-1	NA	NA	CASRPTQYNEQFF	TGTGCCAGCAGACCGACGCAATACAATGAGCAGTTCTTC
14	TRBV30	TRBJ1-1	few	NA	CAWRGKQLNTEAFF	TGTGCCTGGAGGGGTAAACAATTGAACACTGAAGCTTTCTTT
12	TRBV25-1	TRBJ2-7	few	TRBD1	CASGQGSYEQYF	TGTGCCTCCGGACAGGGTTCCTACGAGCAGTACTTC
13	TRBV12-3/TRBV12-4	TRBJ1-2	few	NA	CASSFYRPYGYTF	TGTGCCAGCAGTTTTTATAGACCCTATGGCTACACCTTC
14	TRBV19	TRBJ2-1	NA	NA	CASHLETSHNEQFF	TGTGCCAGCCACCTGGAAACAAGTCACAATGAGCAGTTCTTC
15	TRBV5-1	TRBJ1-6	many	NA	CASSLNQDYNSPLHF	TGCGCCAGCAGCTTGAATCAGGATTATAATTCACCCCTCCACTTT
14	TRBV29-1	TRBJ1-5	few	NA	CSVDTGGEDQPQHF	TGCAGCGTTGATACGGGAGGCGAGGATCAGCCCCAGCATTTT
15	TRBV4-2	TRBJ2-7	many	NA	CASSQDRVFLGEQYF	TGTGCCAGCAGCCAAGATCGGGTTTTTCTAGGCGAGCAGTACTTC